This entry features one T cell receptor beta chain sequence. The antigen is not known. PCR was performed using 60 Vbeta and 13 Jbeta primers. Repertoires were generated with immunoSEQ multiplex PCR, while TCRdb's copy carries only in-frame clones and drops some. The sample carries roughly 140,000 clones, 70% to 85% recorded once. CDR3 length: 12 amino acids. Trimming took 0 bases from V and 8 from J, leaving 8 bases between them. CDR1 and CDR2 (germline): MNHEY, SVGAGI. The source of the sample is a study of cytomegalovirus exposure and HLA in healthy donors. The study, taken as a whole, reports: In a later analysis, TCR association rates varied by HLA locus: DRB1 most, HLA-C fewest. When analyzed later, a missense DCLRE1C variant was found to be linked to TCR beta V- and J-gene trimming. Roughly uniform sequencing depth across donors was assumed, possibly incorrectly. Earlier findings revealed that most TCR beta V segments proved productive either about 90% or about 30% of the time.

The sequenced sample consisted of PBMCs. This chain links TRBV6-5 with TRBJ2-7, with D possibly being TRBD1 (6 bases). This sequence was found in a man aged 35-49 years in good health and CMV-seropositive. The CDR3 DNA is TGTGCCAGCAGTTACTCCCAGGGGAAGCAGTACTTC. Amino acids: CASSYSQGKQYF.